This TCR beta chain was recorded in a study of T-cell reconstitution after alpha-beta-depleted transplantation in children. Findings and limits, study-wide: In patients about two months after transplant, alpha-beta T cells reportedly arose from several hundred expanded graft clones. At the one-year point after transplant, T-cell counts and TCRbeta diversity were found to come mostly from T cells that had been newly produced.

In germline, CDR1 is SGHKS, CDR2 YYEKEE (reference sequence). CDR3 size: 16 residues. With 4 bases removed from V and 1 base from J, the gap between germline ends came to 17 bases. TCRbeta library construction was performed incorporating unique molecular identifiers. TCRdb independently ran MiXCR on the PCR reads; one entry per CDR3 protein. This table holds approximately 980,000 distinct CDR3 sequences, less than 30% found once. This clonotype occurred a few times. Its antigen is still unknown. The source is a boy younger than two who had a stem cell transplant for SCID, so the T cells may come from the graft donor. The V gene is TRBV5-5, the J gene TRBJ2-5; D is possibly TRBD1 (6 bases). This specimen consisted of PBMCs, mostly from graft donor cells, obtained 360 days after TCRalphabeta/CD19-depleted stem cell transplant. In nucleotides, the CDR3 is TGTGCCAGCAGCATCCGGACAGATATCGTCCAAGAGACCCAGTACTTC. It yields the protein CASSIRTDIVQETQYF.